These T cell receptor beta chains were read from a single sample in a study of blood T cell repertoires in COVID-19. Sequenced by immunoSEQ multiplex PCR; TCRdb stores in-frame clones only, minus some. The repertoire holds about 140,000 clones, 85% seen once, with about 2.6% in the top ten. Sequencing was performed on peripheral blood. These receptors originate from a human donor with acute or convalescent COVID-19. The donor label of this sample is uncertain. Each CDR3 is given with its conserved first and last residue. A D gene is named only where the DNA matches it firmly. Clone size is not always given. Where it is, it says once, few, many or a class for expanded clones.

clone_size j_call d_call v_call cdr3_aa cdr3_nt
- TRBJ2-5 TRBD1 TRBV7-2 CASSALTGGGVTQYF TGTGCCAGCAGCGCGCTGACAGGGGGCGGGGTGACCCAGTACTTC
- TRBJ2-3 - TRBV9 CASSVGRSQYF TGTGCCAGCAGCGTGGGCAGGTCGCAGTATTTT
- TRBJ2-7 - TRBV28 CASSEDYEQYF TGTGCCAGCTCGGAGGACTACGAGCAGTACTTC
- TRBJ1-5 - TRBV6-5 CASSYGQYSNQPQHF TGTGCCAGCAGTTACGGGCAGTATAGCAATCAGCCCCAGCATTTT
- TRBJ1-2 TRBD1 TRBV19 CASSPRGQGSSNYGYTF TGTGCCAGTAGTCCGAGGGGACAGGGGTCATCTAACTATGGCTACACCTTC
- TRBJ1-2 - TRBV2 CASSETGIYGYTF TGTGCCAGCAGTGAAACAGGGATATATGGCTACACCTTC
- TRBJ1-6 TRBD1 TRBV9 CASSVWGQGVSPLHF TGTGCCAGCAGCGTATGGGGACAGGGGGTCTCACCCCTCCACTTT
- TRBJ1-6 TRBD1 TRBV4-2 CASSDRDRGDSPLHF TGTGCCAGCAGCGACCGGGACAGGGGCGATTCACCCCTCCACTTT
- TRBJ2-5 - TRBV7-2 CASSPHREGETQYF TGTGCCAGCAGCCCCCACAGGGAAGGGGAGACCCAGTACTTC
- TRBJ2-1 TRBD2 TRBV2 CAGWGRRGTYNEQFF TGTGCCGGATGGGGCAGGCGGGGGACCTACAATGAGCAGTTCTTC
- TRBJ1-2 TRBD1 TRBV5-1 CASSGDSNYGYTF TGCGCCAGCAGCGGGGACAGTAACTATGGCTACACCTTC
- TRBJ1-4 TRBD1 TRBV10-3 CAISRDRGGTNEKLFF TGTGCCATCAGCCGGGACAGGGGTGGAACTAATGAAAAACTGTTTTTT
- TRBJ2-5 - TRBV5-3 CARSRRERTQYF TGTGCCAGAAGCCGCCGTGAGAGGACCCAGTACTTC
- TRBJ1-2 TRBD1 TRBV12-3/TRBV12-4 CASRQGAAGYTF TGTGCCAGCAGACAGGGGGCGGCTGGCTACACCTTC
- TRBJ1-1 - TRBV27 CASSPQVNTEAFF TGTGCCAGCAGCCCACAGGTTAACACTGAAGCTTTCTTT
- TRBJ2-1 TRBD2 TRBV7-9 CANGPAGGDFSEQFF TGTGCCAACGGTCCAGCGGGAGGTGATTTTAGTGAGCAGTTCTTC
- TRBJ2-2 - TRBV7-8 CASSFSGEPTSYTGELFF TGTGCCAGCAGCTTTTCGGGGGAACCAACCTCCTACACCGGGGAGCTGTTTTTT
- TRBJ2-1 - TRBV7-9 CASSPPQGTQGDNEQFF TGTGCCAGCAGCCCTCCGCAGGGGACACAAGGGGACAATGAGCAGTTCTTC
- TRBJ1-6 - TRBV25-1 CASTDGHLSGSPLHF TGTGCCAGCACCGACGGACATCTAAGTGGTTCACCCCTCCACTTT
- TRBJ2-6 - TRBV5-5 CASNRVLGANVLTF TGTGCCAGCAACAGGGTACTGGGGGCCAACGTCCTGACTTTC
- TRBJ1-3 - TRBV2 CASSEGQPFTGNTIYF TGTGCCAGCAGTGAGGGCCAGCCTTTTACTGGAAACACCATATATTTT
medium-sized TRBJ2-2 TRBD1 TRBV14 CASSREDGDRVGELFF TGTGCCAGCAGCCGCGAAGACGGGGACAGGGTAGGGGAGCTGTTTTTT
- TRBJ1-5 TRBD1 TRBV24-1 CATSRTGTAFNQPQHF TGTGCCACCAGCAGAACCGGGACAGCGTTTAATCAGCCCCAGCATTTT
- TRBJ1-5 TRBD1 TRBV6-2/TRBV6-3 CASSHLDREDQPQHF TGTGCCAGCAGTCACCTAGACAGGGAGGATCAGCCCCAGCATTTT
- TRBJ2-3 - TRBV7-8 CASSLGGPTQYF TGTGCCAGCAGCTTAGGGGGCCCTACGCAGTATTTT
- TRBJ2-1 - TRBV21-1 CASSSTSGRFF TGTGCCAGCAGCTCGACTAGCGGCCGGTTCTTC
- TRBJ2-5 - TRBV19 CASSPRQSPGETQYF TGTGCCAGTAGTCCCCGCCAGTCGCCGGGAGAGACCCAGTACTTC
- TRBJ2-1 TRBD2 TRBV18 CASSLFLGTSGRATLNGNEQFF TGTGCCAGCTCACTATTCCTAGGGACTAGCGGGAGGGCCACGCTTAATGGCAATGAGCAGTTCTTC
- TRBJ2-7 - TRBV3-1/TRBV3-2 CASSQARAGEQYF TGTGCCAGCAGCCAGGCCAGGGCAGGCGAGCAGTACTTC
- TRBJ2-5 - TRBV24-1 CATSDRRTGKIETQYF TGTGCCACCAGTGATCGGAGGACGGGGAAAATAGAGACCCAGTACTTC
- TRBJ2-7 - TRBV6-5 CASLGSRYEQYF TGTGCCAGCCTAGGGAGCCGGTACGAGCAGTACTTC
- TRBJ1-1 - TRBV27 CASRVGQTKNTEAFF TGTGCCAGCAGGGTAGGACAGACTAAGAACACTGAAGCTTTCTTT
- TRBJ1-1 TRBD1 TRBV7-9 CASNTGATEAFF TGTGCCAGCAATACAGGGGCCACTGAAGCTTTCTTT
- TRBJ2-1 - TRBV24-1 CATSDPQIGVKNEQFF TGTGCCACCAGTGACCCTCAAATAGGGGTTAAGAATGAGCAGTTCTTC
- TRBJ1-1 - TRBV7-6 CASSLKPGQSPNTEAFF TGTGCCAGCAGCTTAAAACCGGGACAAAGCCCGAACACTGAAGCTTTCTTT
- TRBJ2-5 - TRBV19 CASSPTGRGEETQYF TGTGCCAGTAGCCCTACGGGCAGGGGGGAAGAGACCCAGTACTTC
- TRBJ1-3 - TRBV5-1 CASSLAGDSGNTIYF TGCGCCAGCAGCTTGGCCGGGGATTCTGGAAACACCATATATTTT
once TRBJ2-5 TRBD1 TRBV5-1 CASSPRDRAPSETQYF TGCGCCAGCAGCCCCCGGGACAGGGCACCATCGGAGACCCAGTACTTC
- TRBJ2-3 - TRBV6-1 CASSEATESTDTQYF TGTGCCAGCAGTGAGGCGACAGAAAGCACAGATACGCAGTATTTT
- TRBJ1-2 - TRBV3-1/TRBV3-2 CASSQVGREGYGYTF TGTGCCAGCAGCCAAGTTGGCAGGGAGGGGTATGGCTACACCTTC
once TRBJ2-1 - TRBV12-5 CASGDLDGGLYNEQFF TGTGCTAGTGGTGATCTAGACGGAGGATTATACAATGAGCAGTTCTTC
few TRBJ1-4 - TRBV18 CASSPTYESGEKLFF TGTGCCAGCTCACCGACTTACGAGTCTGGTGAAAAACTGTTTTTT
- TRBJ2-2 TRBD1 TRBV11-2 CASSLGTGVAGELFF TGTGCCAGCAGCTTAGGTACAGGGGTGGCCGGGGAGCTGTTTTTT
- TRBJ2-5 TRBD1 TRBV7-9 CASRLGQLQETQYF TGTGCCAGCAGGTTGGGACAGCTCCAAGAGACCCAGTACTTC
few TRBJ1-2 TRBD1 TRBV18 CASSPRQGQGGYTF TGTGCCAGCTCACCCCGACAGGGCCAAGGGGGCTACACCTTC
- TRBJ1-6 TRBD1 TRBV7-9 CASSKPGQGNSPLHF TGTGCCAGCAGCAAACCGGGACAGGGGAATTCACCCCTCCACTTT
- TRBJ2-3 TRBD2 TRBV6-2/TRBV6-3 CASSGTSGGLPSTDTQYF TGTGCCAGCAGTGGGACTAGCGGGGGGCTTCCTAGCACAGATACGCAGTATTTT
- TRBJ2-1 TRBD2 TRBV6-5 CASSYSRTSSYNEQFF TGTGCCAGCAGTTACTCGAGGACTAGCTCCTACAATGAGCAGTTCTTC
- TRBJ2-3 TRBD2 TRBV4-3 CASSQVLASGSTDTQYF TGCGCCAGCAGCCAAGTCCTGGCTAGCGGAAGCACAGATACGCAGTATTTT
- TRBJ1-6 - TRBV7-9 CASSFDSPPLHF TGTGCCAGCAGCTTCGACAGTCCACCCCTCCACTTT
- TRBJ2-3 - TRBV18 CASSPMDPSGGTDTQYF TGTGCCAGCTCCCCTATGGACCCCAGCGGCGGCACAGATACGCAGTATTTT
- TRBJ1-2 - TRBV24-1 CATSEPILGGRNYGYTF TGTGCCACCAGTGAGCCGATCCTCGGGGGAAGGAACTATGGCTACACCTTC
- TRBJ1-6 TRBD1 TRBV5-1 CASSQGTGDNSPLHF TGCGCCAGCAGCCAAGGGACAGGTGACAATTCACCCCTCCACTTT
- TRBJ2-5 - TRBV23-1 CASSHRPRGTQYF TGCGCCAGCAGTCATCGGCCTCGGGGGACCCAGTACTTC
- TRBJ2-5 - TRBV7-8 CASRKRDYLLTQYF TGTGCCAGCAGGAAACGGGATTACCTCCTAACCCAGTACTTC
- TRBJ1-2 TRBD1 TRBV18 CASSPSAGGEVGYTF TGTGCCAGCTCACCCTCCGCAGGGGGCGAGGTAGGCTACACCTTC
few TRBJ1-3 - TRBV30 CAWSVRWSRGNTIYF TGTGCCTGGAGTGTACGATGGAGTAGGGGAAACACCATATATTTT
- TRBJ2-4 - TRBV7-9 CASSLEGRANIQYF TGTGCCAGCAGCTTGGAGGGCAGGGCAAACATTCAGTACTTC
few TRBJ2-7 TRBD1 TRBV19 CASSAGQGASYEQYF TGTGCCAGTAGTGCCGGACAGGGGGCGTCATACGAGCAGTACTTC